By proportion, the clone carrying this TCR beta chain is medium-sized (0.01 to 0.1%). The CDR3 runs to 16 residues. Per germline, CDR1 MGHRA and CDR2 YSYEKL. V lost 0 bases and J lost 6; bases outside the gene matches: 6. TCRdb reprocessed the 5' RACE reads with MiXCR, giving one entry per CDR3 protein. The table records about 10,000 distinct CDR3 sequences, about a quarter of them present only once. Naive CD4+ T cells were purified with Tregs depleted by CD25. Sequencing was performed on naive CD4+ T cells sorted from a lymph node. The subset denotes: naive CD4+ T cells, CD4+CD45RA+CD25-. This clonotype was sampled from a female donor with breast cancer. The chain recombines TRBV4-1 with TRBJ1-5, with 9 bases fitting TRBD1. In nucleotides, the CDR3 is TGCGCCAGCAGCCAAGATGCGGGACAGGGAGGTCAGCCCCAGCATTTT. Its translation: CASSQDAGQGGQPQHF.